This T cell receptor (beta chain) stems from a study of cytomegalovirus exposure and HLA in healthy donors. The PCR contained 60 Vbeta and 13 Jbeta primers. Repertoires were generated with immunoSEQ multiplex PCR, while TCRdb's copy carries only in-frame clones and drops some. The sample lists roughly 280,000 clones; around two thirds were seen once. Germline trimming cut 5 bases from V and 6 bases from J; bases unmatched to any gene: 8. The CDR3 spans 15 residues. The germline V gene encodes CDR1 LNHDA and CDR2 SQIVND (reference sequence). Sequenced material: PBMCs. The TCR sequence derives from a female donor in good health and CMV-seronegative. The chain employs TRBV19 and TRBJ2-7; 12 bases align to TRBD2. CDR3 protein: CASSPRLAGDGEQYF. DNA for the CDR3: TGTGCCAGTAGTCCCCGACTAGCGGGAGATGGCGAGCAGTACTTC.